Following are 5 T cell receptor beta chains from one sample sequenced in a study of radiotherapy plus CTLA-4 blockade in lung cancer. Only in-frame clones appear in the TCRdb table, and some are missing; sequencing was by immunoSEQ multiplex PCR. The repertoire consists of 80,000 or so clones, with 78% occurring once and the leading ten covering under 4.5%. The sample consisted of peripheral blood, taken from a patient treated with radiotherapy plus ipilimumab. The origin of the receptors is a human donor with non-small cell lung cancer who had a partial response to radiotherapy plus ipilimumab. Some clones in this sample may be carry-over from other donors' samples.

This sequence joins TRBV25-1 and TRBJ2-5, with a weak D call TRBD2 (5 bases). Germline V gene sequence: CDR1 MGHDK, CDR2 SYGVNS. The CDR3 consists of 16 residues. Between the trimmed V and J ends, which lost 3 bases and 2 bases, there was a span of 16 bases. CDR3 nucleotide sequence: TGTGCCAGCAGTGATGCCGCGGAGGCGCCTCAAGAGACCCAGTACTTC. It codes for CASSDAAEAPQETQYF.

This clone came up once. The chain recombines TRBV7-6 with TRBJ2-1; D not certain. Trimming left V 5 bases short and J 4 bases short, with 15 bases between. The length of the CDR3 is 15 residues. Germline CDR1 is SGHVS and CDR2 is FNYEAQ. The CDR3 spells CASSKVVARYNEQFF. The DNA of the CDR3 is TGTGCCAGCAGCAAGGTAGTAGCACGGTACAATGAGCAGTTCTTC.

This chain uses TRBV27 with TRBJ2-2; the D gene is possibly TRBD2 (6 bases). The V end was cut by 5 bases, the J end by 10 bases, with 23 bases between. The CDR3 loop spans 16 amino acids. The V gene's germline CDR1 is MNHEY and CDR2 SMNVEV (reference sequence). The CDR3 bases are TGTGCCAGCAGTCAACGACTAGTTTGGCACGCCGAGGAGCTGTTTTTT. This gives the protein CASSQRLVWHAEELFF.

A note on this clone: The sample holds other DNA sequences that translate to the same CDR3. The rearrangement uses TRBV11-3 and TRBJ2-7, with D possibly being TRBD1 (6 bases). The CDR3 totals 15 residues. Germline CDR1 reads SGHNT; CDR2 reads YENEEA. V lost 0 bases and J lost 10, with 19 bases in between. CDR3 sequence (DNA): TGTGCCAGCAGCTTAGAGCGGACAGCCTCTGGCGAACAGTACTTC. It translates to CASSLERTASGEQYF.

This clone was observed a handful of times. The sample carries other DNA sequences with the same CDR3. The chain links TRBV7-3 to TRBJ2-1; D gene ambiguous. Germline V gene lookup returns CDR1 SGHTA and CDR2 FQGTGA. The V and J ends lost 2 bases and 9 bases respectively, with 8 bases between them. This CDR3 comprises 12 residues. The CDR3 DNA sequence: TGTGCCAGCAGCTTAGTCGGCGGTGAGCAGTTCTTC. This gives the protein CASSLVGGEQFF.